This T cell receptor (beta chain) appears in the sequencing data of a study of shared clonotypes between healthy human individuals (dated by TCRdb to about 2020). Broadly, across the study: The cohort comprised a couple of women and a few men aged 18 to 49 years. For each donor, CD4 naive and CD4 memory were each given three plates, CD8 naive was given two plates, and CD8 memory was given one plate. Blood TCR repertoires of a handful of healthy adults were deeply sequenced to estimate repertoire size and the extent of clonotype sharing between individuals. To increase sequencing depth and limit assay-specific biases, TCR repertoire library preparation and sequencing were carried out by different laboratories using diverse techniques. Leukapheresis yielded between about 0.85 and 9.5 billion PBMCs per donor. Study-level results and caveats: Compared with non-shared clonotypes, the clonotypes found in all four sorted-subset donors had higher generation probabilities. Across a handful of donors, roughly 5.4% of naive CD4, approximately 3.6% of naive CD8, 2.3% of memory CD4, and approximately 0.4% of memory CD8 clonotypes were shared. Incomplete sequencing was indicated by rarefaction of sorted-subset datasets, despite the large sequencing depth. Because the study included a small number of donors, the genetic and exposure-history diversity represented was limited. Only blood was sampled, and tissue TCR repertoires likely differ from those in blood. Larger estimated clonotype richness was generally found for naive subsets than for memory subsets. Based on pairwise subsampling, the degree of clonotype sharing among donors was expected to be affected by sequencing depth.

Using the deep immunoSEQ assay, multiplex PCR amplified TCR CDR3 regions from genomic DNA. Extracted genomic DNA from each cell subset was spread evenly across all wells of several immunoSEQ 96-well plates, with each plate serving as a replicate. Each replicate PCR for sorted subsets received about 0.2 ug genomic DNA, equal to some 32,000 T cell genomes. Purified libraries were measured with a Qubit 3.0 fluorometer, size-checked on a Bioanalyzer 2100, and measured again with the KAPA Library Quantification kit. A separate single-read 150-cycle Illumina NextSeq 550 flow cell was used to sequence each immunoSEQ 96-well plate. For the original study's pipeline: The immunoSEQ output contained only junctional sequences without quality scores, so filtering could not match that applied to full-length reads. To assign V/J genes and CDR3, sequences were annotated using PyIR, a Python wrapper for IgBLAST v1.9, with IMGT germline references. Any read was removed if the V/J assignment was weak (E-value above 1e-6), the CDR3 was missing, or the read contained stop codons, out-of-frame junctions, or ambiguous translated residues. V3J clonotypes were defined as sequences sharing an identical inferred V gene, J gene, and CDR3 amino acid sequence. The percentage overlap between two repertoires was calculated by dividing the number of shared unique clonotypes by the size of the smaller repertoire. Three approaches were used to assess repertoire richness: RTK rarefaction, the Chao1 estimator, and Recon v2.1 estimates of unobserved clonotypes. For all TCRbeta clonotypes obtained by the gDNA method from four donors, generation probabilities were computed with OLGA. TCRdb took over this immuneACCESS table, retaining in-frame rearrangements with V and J assigned. Such tables are incomplete; in checked studies, under half of the missing clones stem from an unresolved V gene, and the remainder is unexplained. V and J calls and clone size follow that table, whereas D and trimming were derived from the DNA. Within this sample are about 1.5 million clones, with approximately 98% of them counted one time only. Around 0.45% of the sample is held by the ten biggest clonotypes.

From the germline V gene, CDR1 is SNHLY and CDR2 is FYNNEI. There are 13 amino acids in the CDR3, from cysteine to phenylalanine inclusive. Only the CDR3 DNA stays, 39 bases, in frame from base 1. V loses 6 bases at its end and J loses 5 bases; junction bases beyond the gene matches: 3. The donors were healthy, HIV-negative adults who had no recently reported acute infections or vaccinations. Every donor was a Caucasian adult residing in Nashville, Tennessee, USA. CD4+ T cells were enriched by magnetic negative selection; naive cells were then positively selected on CD45RA, and the negative fraction formed the memory subset. After blood collection by leukapheresis, PBMCs were isolated using Ficoll-Histopaque density gradient centrifugation and then cryopreserved in the vapor phase of liquid nitrogen. Analytical flow cytometry was used to check the purity and quantity of each magnetically sorted T cell population. Genomic DNA was isolated from every sorted fraction and measured by UV absorbance on a Nanodrop 2000c.

Note on this clone: No antigen is known for it. Nothing much larger sits one base from this clone, and base qualities are not available.

Sequencing input: naive CD4+ T cells sorted from blood. The cell subset or site label, as the study defines it: CD45RA+ positively selected. The chain is made from TRBV2 and TRBJ2-1; 8 central nucleotides agree with TRBD2. This sequence originates from a man between 25 and 39 years old in good health. The encoded CDR3 is CASRVAGNNEQFF. The bases are TGTGCCAGCAGGGTAGCGGGGAACAATGAGCAGTTCTTC.